These 24 T cell receptor beta chains share one sample of origin, sequenced in a study of T cells in women clearing cervical HPV infection. Produced via immunoSEQ multiplex PCR; TCRdb's table is partial and in-frame only. This table lists about 22,000 clones. What was sequenced was blood buffy coat. These receptors all stem from a woman aged 18 to 75 with a cervical HPV16 infection that either progressed to CIN3+ or cleared (not recorded which).

Points on this clone: The read comes to an end 3 residues before the CDR3 does, leaving the germline J gene to fill in the end. This chain links TRBV30 with TRBJ1-4, with TRBD1 matching over 8 bases. The trim removed 2 bases at V and 6 bases at J, leaving 5 bases unmatched. CDR3 length: 14 residues. Per germline, CDR1 GTSNPN and CDR2 SVGIG (reference sequence). CDR3 bases read: TGTGCCTGGAGTCACAGGGGGAGGGATGAAAAA. It is translated as CAWSHRGRDEK. The CDR3 reads in full as CAWSHRGRDEKLFF.

As to this clone: Read data end 3 residues before the CDR3 end; the end is taken from the germline J gene. The chain is built from TRBV2 and TRBJ1-6, with TRBD1 matching over 9 bases. Germline loops: CDR1 SNHLY, CDR2 FYNNEI. This CDR3 region has 15 residues. J lost 6 bases, V lost 5 bases, and 5 bases had no gene match. CDR3 protein: CASSRTTGGNSPLHF. CDR3 DNA, as far as it was read: TGTGCCAGCAGTCGTACGACAGGGGGTAATTCACCC.

With respect to this clone: The read ends 3 residues shy of where the CDR3 ends; the end is completed using the germline J gene. The rearrangement links TRBV5-1 to TRBJ2-3; 7 bases match TRBD1. Per germline, CDR1 SGHRS and CDR2 YFSETQ. Losses at the gene ends were 4 bases for V and 4 bases for J; bases not matched to a gene: 3. CDR3 length equals 13 residues. The CDR3 region is CASSEDRADTQYF. The CDR3 DNA, read in part, is TGCGCCAGCAGCGAAGACAGGGCAGATACG.

On this clone: The read ends 3 residues early relative to the CDR3; the germline J gene fills the gap. The V call is TRBV19, the J call TRBJ2-7; 11 bases map to TRBD2. The germline V gene has CDR1 LNHDA and CDR2 SQIVND (reference sequence). This CDR3 spans 15 amino acids. V lost 5 bases to trimming and J lost 6 bases; unmatched junction nucleotides: 9. CDR3 sequence reads: CASSQLAGEYSEQYF. CDR3 DNA, as far as it was read: TGTGCCAGTAGTCAACTAGCGGGAGAGTATAGCGAG. Combining the CDR3 with reference TRBV19 and TRBJ2-7 gives the whole variable domain DGGITQSPKYLFRKEGQNVTLSCEQNLNHDAMYWYRQDPGQGLRLIYYSQIVNDFQKGDIAEGYSVSREKKESFPLTVTSAQKNPTAFYLCASSQLAGEYSEQYFGPGTRLTVT.

Turning to this clone: The sequenced fragment ends 3 residues before the CDR3 boundary, so the rest is inferred from the germline J gene. The rearrangement uses TRBV7-9 and TRBJ2-1, with 8 nucleotides matching TRBD2. J lost 4 bases, V lost 8 bases, and 7 bases had no gene match. Germline CDR1 SEHNR, CDR2 FQNEAQ (reference sequence). The CDR3 has 14 residues. The CDR3 protein is CASLGLAGYNEQFF. The covered CDR3 bases are TGTGCCAGCCTGGGGCTAGCGGGTTACAATGAG.

Note on this clone: The CDR3 goes on 3 residues after the read ends, and that part is filled in from the germline J gene. This chain joins TRBV2 and TRBJ2-7, with D tentatively TRBD1 or TRBD2 (5 bases each). The CDR3 has 11 residues. CDR1 is SNHLY, CDR2 FYNNEI, per germline. The V end was cut by 6 bases, the J end by 6 bases, with 9 bases between. CDR3 DNA, as far as it was read: TGTGCCAGCAGCGCAGGGAGCGAG. Translating it yields CASSAGSE. The full CDR3 sequence reads CASSAGSEQYF.

About this clone: The read ends 3 residues early relative to the CDR3; the germline J gene fills the gap. The chain couples TRBV7-2 to TRBJ1-2, with a tentative D call TRBD1 (6 bases). CDR3 length: 15 amino acids. The germline CDR1 and CDR2 sequences are SGHTA and FQGNSA. V dropped 5 bases and J dropped 4 bases, with 17 bases sitting between them. Partial CDR3 DNA: TGTGCCAGCAGCACCAATACAGGGACGAGCTATGGC. Its translation: CASSTNTGTSYG. From start to end, the CDR3 is CASSTNTGTSYGYTF.

As regards this clone: Read sequence stops 3 residues before the CDR3 end, and the germline J gene provides the missing end. This chain joins TRBV10-2 and TRBJ2-1; tentatively, D is TRBD2 (7 bases). Germline-derived CDR1 and CDR2 are WSHSY and SAAADI. This CDR3 has 13 amino acids. V was shortened by 7 bases and J by 6 bases, with 13 bases between the two germline ends. The CDR3 sequence: CASTGGPGNEQFF. The part of the CDR3 DNA that was read is TGCGCCAGCACGGGGGGCCCGGGCAATGAG.

With regard to this clone: The read ends 3 residues early relative to the CDR3; the germline J gene fills the gap. The gene calls are TRBV30 and TRBJ2-7, with D perhaps TRBD2 (6 bases). This CDR3 comprises 14 residues. Trimming stripped 3 bases from V and 2 bases from J, with 14 bases between. Germline V gene lookup returns CDR1 GTSNPN and CDR2 SVGIG (reference sequence). The CDR3: CAWRSDWGAYEQYF. The sequenced part of the CDR3 DNA is TGTGCCTGGAGGAGCGACTGGGGGGCCTACGAG. The variable domain in full, completed from reference TRBV30 and TRBJ2-7, reads SQTIHQWPATLVQPVGSPLSLECTVEGTSNPNLYWYRQAAGRGLQLLFYSVGIGQISSEVPQNLSASRPQDRQFILSSKKLLLSDSGFYLCAWRSDWGAYEQYFGPGTRLTVT.

A note on this clone: The read stops 3 residues short of the end of the CDR3; the missing end is completed from the germline J gene. The chain links TRBV5-1 to TRBJ2-3; 9 bases align to TRBD1. J lost 4 bases, V lost 0 bases, and 3 bases had no gene match. CDR1 is SGHRS, CDR2 YFSETQ, per germline. This CDR3 comprises 15 residues. This chain's CDR3 is CASSLGQGDADTQYF. The sequenced part of the CDR3 DNA is TGCGCCAGCAGCTTGGGACAGGGGGACGCAGATACG.

The CDR3 bases that were read are TGTGCCTGGAGTGTAGCTGCAGGGGTTACCGGGGAG. Amino acids: CAWSVAAGVTGE. The complete CDR3 protein is CAWSVAAGVTGELFF. The chain employs TRBV30 and TRBJ2-2; a possible D gene is TRBD1 (6 bases). The CDR3 end falls 3 residues outside the read, so it is completed with the germline J gene. The V gene's germline CDR1 is GTSNPN and CDR2 SVGIG (reference sequence). Trimming removed 0 bases at V and 5 bases at J, with 13 bases between. The CDR3 has 15 residues.

Concerning this clone itself: The sequence runs out 3 residues before the end of the CDR3; the remainder is reconstructed from the germline J gene. Other DNA sequences in the same sample also yield this CDR3. V and J are TRBV11-1 and TRBJ1-1; D ambiguous. The germline V gene has CDR1 SGHAT and CDR2 FQDESV (reference sequence). This CDR3 contains 14 residues. V was shortened by 0 bases and J by 4 bases, with 9 bases between the two germline ends. CDR3 DNA, as far as it was read: TGTGCCAGCAGCTTAGCTCTAGAGTTCACTGAA. Its protein is CASSLALEFTE. The entire CDR3 is CASSLALEFTEAFF.

Concerning this clone itself: The CDR3 end lies 3 residues beyond the end of the read and is filled in from the germline J gene. The chain couples TRBV30 to TRBJ1-6; the match to TRBD1 covers 9 bases. V dropped 2 bases and J dropped 7; count of bases not matched to a gene: 9. The CDR3 is 16 amino acids. Germline V gene sequence: CDR1 GTSNPN, CDR2 SVGIG (reference sequence). Partial CDR3 DNA: TGTGCCTGGAGTCCGAACAGGGGGCCCGGCAATTCACCC. Translated, it gives CAWSPNRGPGNSP. The entire CDR3 protein reads CAWSPNRGPGNSPLHF.

To note about this clone: The read finishes 3 residues shy of the CDR3 end, and the germline J gene is used to complete it. The chain carries TRBV24-1 and TRBJ2-3; D not resolved. This CDR3 region has 15 residues. Trimming removed 4 bases at V and 1 base at J, with 11 bases between. The V gene's germline CDR1 is KGHDR and CDR2 SFDVKD. The CDR3 bases that were read are TGTGCCACCAGTGAACCAAAAAAGGGCACAGATACG. Its protein is CATSEPKKGTDT. The entire CDR3 sequence reads CATSEPKKGTDTQYF.

A word on this clone: The CDR3 extends 3 residues past the end of the read, so its final part is completed from the germline J gene. The V call is TRBV20-1, the J call TRBJ1-2, with 7 positions matching TRBD1. Germline V CDR1 and CDR2: DFQATT, SNEGSKA (reference sequence). V lost 1 base and J lost 3; bases outside the gene matches: 5. The CDR3 is 14 amino acids. CDR3 loop: CSARATGVDYGYTF. CDR3 DNA (partial): TGCAGTGCTAGAGCAACAGGGGTAGACTATGGC.

Notes on this clone: Sequencing ends 3 residues short of the CDR3 end; the germline J gene provides the rest. The chain joins TRBV20-1 to TRBJ2-1; TRBD2 matches 10 bases. The germline V gene encodes CDR1 DFQATT and CDR2 SNEGSKA (reference sequence). The ends lost 3 bases at V and 4 bases at J; junction bases unmatched: 6. This CDR3 comprises 15 residues. CDR3 bases read: TGCAGTGCTAGCCGGCCTAGCGGGAGTTACAATGAG. Amino acid sequence: CSASRPSGSYNE. The CDR3 in its entirety is CSASRPSGSYNEQFF.

CDR3 loop: CASSPMNAGPDTQYF. The sequenced part of the CDR3 DNA is TGTGCCAGCTCACCAATGAATGCAGGGCCAGATACG. The rearrangement uses TRBV18 and TRBJ2-3; a possible D gene is TRBD1 (5 bases). The CDR3 end falls 3 residues outside the read, so it is completed with the germline J gene. Trimming removed 2 bases from V and 4 bases from J, with 13 bases in between. This CDR3 spans 15 amino acids. Looked up from germline, CDR1 is KGHSH and CDR2 is LQKENI.

Points on this clone: With the read ending 3 residues before the CDR3 end, the germline J gene is used to fill in that end. V gene TRBV6-2 or TRBV6-3 combines with J gene TRBJ1-1; D unclear. Germline CDR1 reads MNHEY; CDR2 reads SVGEGT. The CDR3 length is 12 residues. This chain's CDR3 is CASSYSRNLAFF. The part of the CDR3 DNA that was read is TGTGCCAGCAGTTACTCGAGAAACTTA.

Worth noting for this clone: One end of the junction varies from germline; a read error may be responsible. The sequenced fragment ends 3 residues before the CDR3 boundary, so the rest is inferred from the germline J gene. V gene TRBV7-8 combines with J gene TRBJ2-7; 13 nucleotides align to TRBD2. The CDR3 totals 18 residues. Germline CDR1 is SGHVS and CDR2 is FQNEAQ. The CDR3 sequence is CVSSPRTDGLAGVYEQYF. Incomplete CDR3 DNA: TGTGTCAGCAGCCCTCGGACTGATGGACTAGCGGGAGTATACGAG.

Turning to this clone: The read ends 3 residues early relative to the CDR3; the germline J gene fills the gap. The chain carries TRBV4-1 and TRBJ2-7; D possibly corresponds to TRBD1 (5 bases). CDR1 MGHRA and CDR2 YSYEKL come from the germline V gene. The CDR3 has 13 amino acids. Trimming took off 4 bases at V and 2 bases at J, with 9 bases between the two ends. Incomplete CDR3 DNA: TGCGCCAGCAGCCCCCGACAGACCTACGAG. Encoded protein: CASSPRQTYE. The whole CDR3 reads CASSPRQTYEQYF.

CDR3 DNA (partial): TGCGCCAGCACCCTTAGGGGGCTGATAGGCGGGCGGAAAGAGACC. Translated: CASTLRGLIGGRKET. The whole CDR3 sequence reads CASTLRGLIGGRKETQYF. The chain carries TRBV10-1 and TRBJ2-5; 7 bases are shared with TRBD1. The read falls 3 residues short of the CDR3 end, and the missing part is taken from the germline J gene. V gave up 7 bases and J gave up 3 bases; unmatched junction bases: 20. There are 18 residues in the CDR3. The V gene's germline CDR1 is WNHNN and CDR2 SYGVQD (reference sequence).

Details on this clone: The read finishes 3 residues shy of the CDR3 end, and the germline J gene is used to complete it. At the DNA level, this CDR3 is encoded by other sequences in the same sample as well. The chain has TRBV2 and TRBJ1-5; no clear D gene. In germline, CDR1 is SNHLY, CDR2 FYNNEI. CDR3 length equals 13 residues. V was cut by 6 bases and J by 0 bases, with 6 bases left in between. The CDR3 loop reads CASSVYSNQPQHF. The CDR3 DNA, read in part, is TGTGCCAGCAGCGTTTATAGCAATCAGCCC.

Comments on this clone: The read is 3 residues too short to cover the CDR3 end, so that end is filled in from the germline J gene. The V call is TRBV30, the J call TRBJ2-3, with D possibly matching TRBD2 (5 bases). The CDR3 is 13 residues long. The V end was cut by 0 bases, the J end by 1 base, with 5 bases between. Germline V gives CDR1 GTSNPN, CDR2 SVGIG (reference sequence). The CDR3: CAWSVSGTDTQYF. The CDR3 DNA, read in part, is TGTGCCTGGAGTGTTAGCGGCACAGATACG.

On this clone: The read finishes 3 residues shy of the CDR3 end, and the germline J gene is used to complete it. V and J are TRBV19 and TRBJ1-1; D possibly corresponds to TRBD1 (6 bases). Germline loops: CDR1 LNHDA, CDR2 SQIVND (reference sequence). V dropped 7 bases and J dropped 5 bases, with 14 bases sitting between them. The CDR3 has 13 residues. This CDR3 is CASKVQGETEAFF. CDR3 DNA, as far as it was read: TGTGCCAGTAAGGTACAGGGTGAGACTGAA. Drawing the rest from reference TRBV19 and TRBJ1-1, the complete variable domain is DGGITQSPKYLFRKEGQNVTLSCEQNLNHDAMYWYRQDPGQGLRLIYYSQIVNDFQKGDIAEGYSVSREKKESFPLTVTSAQKNPTAFYLCASKVQGETEAFFGQGTRLTVV.